This T cell receptor beta chain originates from a study of T-cell reconstitution after alpha-beta-depleted transplantation in children. Regarding the study as a whole: It was newly produced T cells that mostly accounted for T-cell counts and diversity one year after transplant. Surviving recipient T cells and intrathymic progenitors accounted for some patients' high TCRbeta diversity at day 60. Several hundred rapidly expanded clones from non-depleted graft cells reportedly supplied alpha-beta T cells about two months post-transplant.

Germline V gene sequence: CDR1 SGHVS, CDR2 FQNEAQ. V was pared by 5 bases and J by 1 base, with 11 bases of the junction left unmatched. The CDR3 runs 18 residues. Unique molecular identifiers were built into the TCRbeta library. In TCRdb, the PCR reads were re-called with MiXCR into one record per CDR3 protein. The sample includes approximately 190,000 distinct CDR3 sequences, 6.3% of them seen just once. The sample holds many counts of this clonotype. The antigen is not known. The source is a girl under three years old with combined immunodeficiency, due to receive a stem cell transplant. The chain is built from TRBV7-8 and TRBJ2-1; 10 bases agree with TRBD2. Sequences were derived from PBMCs, sampled before TCRalphabeta/CD19-depleted stem cell transplant. CDR3 amino acids: CASSLLAGSGGSYNEQFF. CDR3 nucleotides: TGTGCCAGCAGCCTACTAGCGGGATCGGGGGGGTCCTACAATGAGCAGTTCTTC.